This TCR beta chain was sequenced in a study of T cell repertoires and leukemia-associated antigens. TCRdb re-called the 5' RACE reads with MiXCR, one entry per CDR3 protein. Of more than 12,000 distinct CDR3 sequences in the sample, approximately 42% were seen once. In this sample, this clonotype turned up a few times. Its antigen is currently unknown. CDR1 and CDR2 from the germline V gene are ENHRY and SYGVKD. Trimming took 6 bases from V and 5 from J; bases not matched to a gene: 9. The CDR3 contains 14 residues. The J gene is TRBJ2-7, the V gene TRBV10-3; TRBD1 aligns across 8 bases. This TCR was recovered from a female donor in good health. Sequenced sample: CD3+ T cells sorted from blood and cultured. The CDR3 protein is CAISTTGQADEQYF. In DNA form, the CDR3 reads TGTGCCATCAGCACTACGGGACAGGCGGACGAGCAGTACTTC.